This T cell receptor (beta chain) was identified in a study of T cell clusters in autoimmune cytopenias. Study at large: The median distinct TRB clonotype count was a few thousand per sample, from a median around 49,000 reads. Points from the study as a whole: A dominant lymphoma-associated repertoire apparently masked the cluster-lack signature in secondary cytopenia versus chronic lymphocytic leukemia. TRB repertoire shifts in secondary cytopenia and chronic lymphocytic leukemia mostly reflected lymphoma, not autoimmunity. Physiological T cell clusters of healthy donors were apparently absent in primary autoimmune cytopenia patients.

The germline V gene has CDR1 LGHNA and CDR2 YSLEER. The CDR3 has 14 residues. In the case of this clonotype: Its specificity is unknown.

Tens of thousands of genome equivalents of blood DNA were amplified for TRB. One tube held mixed TRB-A and TRB-B primer pools for touch-down PCR. TCRdb derives one entry per CDR3 protein from the multiplex PCR reads, leaving out DNA. This sample's clone table lists around 4,500 distinct CDR3 sequences. J is TRBJ2-7 and V is TRBV4-3. The TCR comes from a human donor with an autoimmune cytopenia or autoimmune hepatitis (not recorded which). Sequenced: peripheral blood. The CDR3 spells CASSQAGGSYEQYF.